This TCR beta chain is from a study of Ad26.COV2.S vaccination and SARS-CoV-2 variants. Study-wide results and caveats: Researchers reported similar non-spike TCR breadth in vaccine and placebo recipients.

The treatment is: some 20 received Ad26.COV2.S at low or high dose, single or two shots; 5 received placebo; per-sample allocation not given. Day 63 after the first vaccine or placebo injection was the time point for sampling. The method was immunoSEQ multiplex PCR; TCRdb's version includes in-frame clones alone and lacks a portion of them. The sample gives about 410,000 clones, approximately 90% of which show up once; 3% to 3.5% is in the top ten. The V end was cut by 5 bases, the J end by 7 bases, with 18 bases between. CDR1 and CDR2 from the germline V gene are LGHDT and YNNKEL (reference sequence). The CDR3 has 15 amino acids. Concerning this clone itself: Its antigen is unidentified.

The TCR sequence derives from a person between 18 and 65 years old who received the Ad26.COV2.S COVID-19 vaccine or a placebo. V and J are TRBV3-1 (or the pseudogene TRBV3-2) and TRBJ2-1, with D possibly matching TRBD2 (7 bases). This specimen consisted of peripheral blood, obtained in a trial of Ad26.COV2.S vaccine versus placebo. CDR3 sequence reads: CASSARAGAGNEQFF. CDR3 sequence (DNA): TGTGCCAGCAGCGCTAGGGCGGGGGCCGGAAATGAGCAGTTCTTC.